The 5 T cell receptor beta chains below come from one sample, sequenced in a study of T-cell reconstitution after alpha-beta-depleted transplantation in children. During its preparation, the TCRbeta library received unique molecular identifiers. TCRdb called the PCR reads again in MiXCR, with one record for every CDR3 protein. Of about 110,000 distinct CDR3 sequences listed, under 13% are singletons. The sequencing used PBMCs from the stem cell graft donor, collected from the stem cell graft. The receptor source for this set is a human donor who donated a stem cell graft to a child with acute lymphoblastic leukemia.

Many counts were recorded for this clonotype. The rearrangement joins TRBV20-1 to TRBJ2-2; 8 nucleotides align to TRBD2. Looked up from germline, CDR1 is DFQATT and CDR2 is SNEGSKA (reference sequence). V shed 6 bases, J shed 0 bases, and the junction held 3 bases outside the gene matches. This CDR3 spans 14 amino acids. CDR3 nucleotide sequence: TGCAGTGCCGGGGGGGTTCCGAACACCGGGGAGCTGTTTTTT. Translation: CSAGGVPNTGELFF.

This clonotype counts as medium-sized. The rearrangement links TRBV12-3 or TRBV12-4 to TRBJ2-7; 7 bases line up with TRBD1. Trimming removed 5 bases from V and 3 bases from J; junction bases left unmatched: 7. The CDR3 is 14 residues long. CDR3 amino acids: CASSDRVALYEQYF. DNA for the CDR3: TGTGCCAGCAGTGACAGGGTAGCTCTCTACGAGCAGTACTTC.

In this sample, this clonotype turned up many times. The rearrangement uses TRBV5-6 and TRBJ2-5, with a tentative D call TRBD1 (6 bases). There are 13 residues in the CDR3. In germline, CDR1 is SGHDT, CDR2 YYEEEE. Trimming removed 4 bases at V and 2 bases at J, with 9 bases between. The CDR3 region is CASSRDTQETQYF. CDR3 in DNA: TGTGCCAGCAGCCGGGACACACAAGAGACCCAGTACTTC.

This clonotype has a count of ten or more. The gene calls are TRBV7-2 and TRBJ2-7, with TRBD1 identical over 8 bases. This CDR3 contains 14 residues. Germline lookup yields CDR1 SGHTA and CDR2 FQGNSA. With V trimmed by 5 bases and J by 4 bases, 7 bases remained unmatched. Here the CDR3 DNA reads TGTGCCAGCAGCCACGACAGGGGCAAGTACGAGCAGTACTTC. As protein: CASSHDRGKYEQYF.

This clonotype was seen repeatedly, ten times or more. The chain recombines TRBV5-1 with TRBJ2-7; D remains ambiguous. Trimming took off 4 bases at V and 6 bases at J, with 17 bases between the two ends. The CDR3 loop spans 14 amino acids. Germline V gene lookup returns CDR1 SGHRS and CDR2 YFSETQ. The CDR3 DNA sequence: TGCGCCAGCAGCCCTTTAGACCCCATCGGCGAGCAGTACTTC. As protein: CASSPLDPIGEQYF.